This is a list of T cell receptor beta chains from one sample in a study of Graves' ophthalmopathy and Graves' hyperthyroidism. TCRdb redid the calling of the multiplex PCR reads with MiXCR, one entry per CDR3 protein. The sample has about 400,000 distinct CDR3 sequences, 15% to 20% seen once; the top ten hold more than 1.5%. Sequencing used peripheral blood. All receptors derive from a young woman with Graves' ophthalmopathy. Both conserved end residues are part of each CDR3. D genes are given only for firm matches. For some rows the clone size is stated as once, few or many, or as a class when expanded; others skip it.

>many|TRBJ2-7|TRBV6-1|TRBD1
CASSEAAGQAFYEQYF
TGTGCCAGCAGTGAAGCGGCGGGACAGGCGTTTTACGAGCAGTACTTC
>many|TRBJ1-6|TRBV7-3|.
CASSLTLDSPLHF
TGTGCCAGCAGCTTAACATTGGATTCACCCCTCCACTTT
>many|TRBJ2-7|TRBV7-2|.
CASTNGVPGEQYF
TGTGCCAGCACAAACGGGGTTCCGGGGGAGCAGTACTTC
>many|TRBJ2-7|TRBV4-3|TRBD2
CASSQDRIGLAAYEQYF
TGCGCCAGCAGCCAAGATCGCATAGGACTAGCGGCCTACGAGCAGTACTTC
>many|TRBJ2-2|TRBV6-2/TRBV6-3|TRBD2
CASSYSRPGAGGPDTGELFF
TGTGCCAGCAGTTACTCGCGCCCTGGAGCGGGAGGGCCCGACACCGGGGAGCTGTTTTTT
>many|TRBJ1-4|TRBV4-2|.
CASSQRYRGDNEKLFF
TGTGCCAGCAGCCAGCGATATAGGGGGGATAATGAAAAACTGTTTTTT
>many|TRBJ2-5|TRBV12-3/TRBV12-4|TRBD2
CASSPPVGGRAWTQYF
TGTGCCAGCAGTCCCCCCGTTGGCGGGAGGGCCTGGACCCAGTACTTC
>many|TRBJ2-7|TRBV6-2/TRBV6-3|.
CASSYGRSSYEQYF
TGTGCCAGCAGTTACGGGCGGAGCTCCTACGAGCAGTACTTC
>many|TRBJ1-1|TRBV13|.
CASSSTVTNTEAFF
TGTGCCAGCAGCTCGACAGTGACGAACACTGAAGCTTTCTTT
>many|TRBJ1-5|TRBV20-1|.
CSASRGNQPQHF
TGCAGTGCTAGCAGGGGCAATCAGCCCCAGCATTTT
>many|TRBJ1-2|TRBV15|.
CATTRAGNNYGYTF
TGTGCCACCACCCGAGCTGGGAACAACTATGGCTACACCTTC
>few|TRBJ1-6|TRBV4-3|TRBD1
CASSREGQGNSPLHF
TGCGCCAGCAGCCGGGAAGGACAGGGAAATTCACCCCTCCACTTT
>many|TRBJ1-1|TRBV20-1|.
CSADSDAYTEAFF
TGCAGTGCAGACTCGGACGCTTACACTGAAGCTTTCTTT
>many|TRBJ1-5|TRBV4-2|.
CASSQPGRDNQPQHF
TGTGCCAGCAGCCAGCCGGGACGGGACAATCAGCCCCAGCATTTT
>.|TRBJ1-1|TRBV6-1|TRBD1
CASSETRTGGTEAFF
TGTGCCAGCAGCGAAACCAGGACAGGGGGCACTGAAGCTTTCTTT
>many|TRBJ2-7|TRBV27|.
CASSSPSVTFDNEQYF
TGTGCCAGCAGTTCCCCGAGCGTGACCTTTGACAACGAGCAGTACTTC
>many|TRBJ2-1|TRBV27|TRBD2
CASSSRTSGFYNEQFF
TGTGCCAGCAGTTCAAGGACTAGCGGCTTTTACAATGAGCAGTTCTTC
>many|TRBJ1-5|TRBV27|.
CASSFPSGNQPQHF
TGTGCCAGCAGTTTCCCCTCTGGCAATCAGCCCCAGCATTTT
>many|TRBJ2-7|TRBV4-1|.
CASSRGQGGAREQYF
TGCGCCAGCAGCCGGGGTCAAGGGGGGGCTAGGGAGCAGTACTTC
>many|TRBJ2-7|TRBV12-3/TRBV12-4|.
CASSLRHDEQYF
TGTGCCAGCAGTTTAAGACACGACGAGCAGTACTTC
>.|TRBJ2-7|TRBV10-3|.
CAISDQGSSYEQYF
TGTGCCATCAGTGACCAGGGGAGCTCCTACGAGCAGTACTTC
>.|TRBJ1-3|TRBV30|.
CAWSLWGGSSVNTIYF
TGTGCCTGGAGTTTATGGGGAGGGAGCTCTGTAAACACCATATATTTT
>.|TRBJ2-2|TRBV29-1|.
CSVRGATGELFF
TGCAGCGTTAGAGGGGCCACCGGGGAGCTGTTTTTT
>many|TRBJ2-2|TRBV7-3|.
CASSHRTGELFF
TGTGCCAGCAGTCACAGGACCGGGGAGCTGTTTTTT
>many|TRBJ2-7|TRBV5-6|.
CASSLLRTYEQYF
TGTGCCAGCAGCTTGTTAAGGACCTACGAGCAGTACTTC
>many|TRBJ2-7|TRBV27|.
CASSRRDSYEQYF
TGCGCCAGCAGCCGACGGGACTCCTACGAGCAGTACTTC
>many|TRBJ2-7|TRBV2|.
CASSETGYEQYF
TGTGCCAGCAGTGAAACGGGCTACGAGCAGTACTTC